A single sample is the source of the 27 T cell receptor beta chains below, sequenced in a study of blood T cell repertoires in COVID-19. TCRdb's copy holds only in-frame clones and misses some; the assay was immunoSEQ multiplex PCR. The data contain more than 250,000 clones, about four fifths of them singletons. Sample: peripheral blood. Every receptor here comes from a woman aged 50 to 65 with acute or convalescent COVID-19.

This clone was seen once. V gene TRBV5-1 combines with J gene TRBJ1-1; 9 bases align to TRBD1. CDR3 length equals 14 residues. The J segment lost 4 bases and the V segment lost 4 bases, leaving 5 bases of the junction unmatched. Germline V gene data show CDR1 as SGHRS and CDR2 as YFSETQ. The CDR3 is CASSGTGMSTEAFF. CDR3 nucleotide sequence: TGCGCCAGCAGCGGGACAGGGATGAGCACTGAAGCTTTCTTT.

The rearrangement links TRBV28 to TRBJ1-4; D unresolved. Per germline, CDR1 MDHEN and CDR2 SYDVKM. Trimming took off 5 bases at V and 7 bases at J, with 17 bases between the two ends. CDR3 size: 15 residues. The CDR3 spells CASSPLSQIGEKLFF. The CDR3 bases are TGTGCCAGCAGTCCCCTATCACAGATAGGTGAAAAACTGTTTTTT.

This chain joins TRBV10-3 and TRBJ1-1; D is possibly TRBD1 (6 bases). V was trimmed by 4 bases and J by 0 bases, leaving 15 bases between them. The CDR3 runs 16 residues. Germline loops: CDR1 ENHRY, CDR2 SYGVKD. The CDR3 region has the DNA TGTGCCATCAGTGGGAACAGGGACGGATTGAACACTGAAGCTTTCTTT. Protein: CAISGNRDGLNTEAFF.

The genes are TRBV27 and TRBJ1-1; D perhaps matches TRBD1 (6 bases). Germline V gene sequence: CDR1 MNHEY, CDR2 SMNVEV (reference sequence). Trimming removed 6 bases at V and 2 bases at J, with 13 bases between. This CDR3 region has 14 residues. DNA of the CDR3: TGTGCCAGCAGGTCCGGGACACATAACACTGAAGCTTTCTTT. It yields the protein CASRSGTHNTEAFF.

The genes are TRBV2 and TRBJ2-3; the D gene is possibly TRBD1 (6 bases). In germline, CDR1 is SNHLY, CDR2 FYNNEI. Trimming took 1 base from V and 2 from J, leaving 19 bases between them. This CDR3 is 18 amino acids long. The CDR3 is CASSEGFTSGDNTDTQYF. The CDR3 DNA sequence: TGTGCCAGCAGTGAAGGCTTCACGTCCGGGGACAACACAGATACGCAGTATTTT.

J is TRBJ2-5 and V is TRBV5-1; 9 nucleotides line up with TRBD1. The CDR3 runs to 14 residues. Germline V CDR1 and CDR2: SGHRS, YFSETQ. V dropped 4 bases and J dropped 5; count of bases not matched to a gene: 6. The CDR3 region is CASSLTTGGETQYF. The DNA for the CDR3 is TGCGCCAGCAGCCTTACGACAGGGGGGGAGACCCAGTACTTC.

This chain joins TRBV3-1 (or the pseudogene TRBV3-2) and TRBJ2-7; TRBD1 might be the D (6 bases). This CDR3 spans 14 amino acids. Trimming removed 2 bases from V and 5 bases from J, with 13 bases in between. Germline CDR1 reads LGHDT; CDR2 reads YNNKEL (reference sequence). This CDR3 reads CASSQQTGSHEQYF. CDR3 bases: TGTGCCAGCAGCCAACAAACAGGGAGCCACGAGCAGTACTTC.

The rearrangement links TRBV7-9 to TRBJ2-2; D perhaps matches TRBD1 (6 bases). The CDR3 contains 11 residues. With 7 bases removed from V and 6 bases from J, the gap between germline ends came to 6 bases. From germline, CDR1 is SEHNR and CDR2 FQNEAQ (reference sequence). CDR3 nucleotides: TGTGCCAGCAAGGGGGCCGGGGAGCTGTTTTTT. Amino acid sequence: CASKGAGELFF.

The gene calls are TRBV5-1 and TRBJ1-1; the D gene is possibly TRBD1 (6 bases). Trimming left V 4 bases short and J 1 base short, with 11 bases between. Germline V gene sequence: CDR1 SGHRS, CDR2 YFSETQ. The CDR3 length is 14 residues. As DNA, the CDR3 is TGCGCCAGCAGCCTAAAGACAGGGAACACTGAAGCTTTCTTT. As protein: CASSLKTGNTEAFF.

The chain has TRBV6-1 and TRBJ2-3; D unclear. From germline, CDR1 is MNHNS and CDR2 SASEGT. The CDR3 covers 15 residues. V was cut by 2 bases and J by 0 bases, with 9 bases left in between. The CDR3 loop reads CASSEYRTSTDTQYF. CDR3 DNA sequence: TGTGCCAGCAGTGAATACAGAACTAGCACAGATACGCAGTATTTT.

The sample holds a few counts of this clone. In DNA form, the CDR3 reads TGTGCCAGCAGCTTAGGAGGATCGCGGCGCTACGAGCAGTACTTC. As protein: CASSLGGSRRYEQYF. The J gene is TRBJ2-7, the V gene TRBV7-2; D gene unclear. The V end was cut by 1 base, the J end by 3 bases, with 13 bases between. The CDR3 covers 15 residues. The V gene's germline CDR1 is SGHTA and CDR2 FQGNSA. The whole variable domain, filled in from reference TRBV7-2 and TRBJ2-7, reads GAGVSQSPSNKVTEKGKDVELRCDPISGHTALYWYRQSLGQGLEFLIYFQGNSAPDKSGLPSDRFSAERTGGSVSTLTIQRTQQEDSAVYLCASSLGGSRRYEQYFGPGTRLTVT.

The V gene is TRBV5-1, the J gene TRBJ2-2; tentatively, D is TRBD1 (5 bases). The CDR3 contains 14 residues. The ends were cut back, 4 bases at V and 2 bases at J, with 9 bases in the middle. Germline V gene sequence: CDR1 SGHRS, CDR2 YFSETQ. The chain's CDR3 is CASSGTGNTGELFF. The CDR3 DNA is TGCGCCAGCAGCGGAACAGGAAACACCGGGGAGCTGTTTTTT.

The J gene is TRBJ2-5, the V gene TRBV4-1, with 7 bases that match TRBD1. Trimming took 0 bases from V and 3 from J; bases not matched to a gene: 7. The germline V gene has CDR1 MGHRA and CDR2 YSYEKL. The CDR3 totals 16 residues. The DNA for the CDR3 is TGCGCCAGCAGCCAAGAGGAATGGGACAGTGAAGAGACCCAGTACTTC. This codes for CASSQEEWDSEETQYF.

This clone was observed a single time. V is TRBV12-3 or TRBV12-4 and J is TRBJ1-2; D is unresolved. Trimming left V 3 bases short and J 6 bases short, with 2 bases between. This CDR3 has 10 residues. CDR3 sequence (DNA): TGTGCCAGCAGTTTTAATGGCTACACCTTC. It translates to CASSFNGYTF.

The V gene is TRBV7-3, the J gene TRBJ2-1, with 13 bases identical to TRBD2. This CDR3 region has 15 residues. V shed 5 bases, J shed 8 bases, and the junction held 6 bases outside the gene matches. Germline CDR1 SGHTA, CDR2 FQGTGA. CDR3 DNA: TGTGCCAGCAGCCGGACTAGCGGGAGTTGGGATGAGCAGTTCTTC. Translating it yields CASSRTSGSWDEQFF.

The CDR3 region is CASSGAGTLSETQYF. Here the CDR3 DNA reads TGCGCCAGCAGCGGGGCCGGGACACTTAGCGAGACCCAGTACTTC. This sequence joins TRBV5-1 and TRBJ2-5, with a tentative D call TRBD1 (6 bases). The germline V gene has CDR1 SGHRS and CDR2 YFSETQ. The CDR3 has 15 residues. V shed 4 bases and J shed 5 bases, with 18 bases lying between them.

J is TRBJ2-1 and V is TRBV5-8; TRBD2 agrees at 8 bases. J was trimmed by 1 base and V by 1 base; bases with no gene match: 7. The CDR3 consists of 17 residues. Looked up from germline, CDR1 is SGHTS and CDR2 is YDEGEE. The CDR3 spells CASSLWASGRSYNEQFF. Written as DNA, the CDR3 is TGTGCCAGCAGCTTGTGGGCTAGCGGGCGGTCCTACAATGAGCAGTTCTTC.

This chain links TRBV11-2 with TRBJ1-3, with TRBD1 matching over 7 bases. CDR1 is SGHAT and CDR2 is FQNNGV in the germline V gene. V lost 4 bases, J lost 6 bases, and 18 bases stayed unmatched. The CDR3 totals 18 residues. The CDR3 sequence is CASSSPVGQRYFANTIYF. The CDR3 DNA reads TGTGCCAGCAGCTCACCAGTGGGACAGCGATACTTTGCAAACACCATATATTTT.

This chain connects TRBV25-1 to TRBJ1-1; 7 bases line up with TRBD1. Losses at the gene ends were 4 bases for V and 1 base for J; bases not matched to a gene: 3. Germline V gene data show CDR1 as MGHDK and CDR2 as SYGVNS. The CDR3 extends over 14 amino acids. CDR3 in DNA: TGTGCCAGCAGTGTAAACAGGGGGAACACTGAAGCTTTCTTT. It encodes CASSVNRGNTEAFF.

This chain joins TRBV7-9 and TRBJ2-7, with a weak D call TRBD1 (5 bases). With 5 bases removed from V and 0 bases from J, the gap between germline ends came to 14 bases. CDR1 SEHNR and CDR2 FQNEAQ come from the germline V gene (reference sequence). This CDR3 spans 15 amino acids. The CDR3 reads CASSEAGQGSYEQYF. The CDR3 nucleotides are TGTGCCAGCAGCGAAGCCGGCCAGGGCTCCTACGAGCAGTACTTC. Full variable domain (rest looked up from reference TRBV7-9 and TRBJ2-7): DTGVSQNPRHKITKRGQNVTFRCDPISEHNRLYWYRQTLGQGPEFLTYFQNEAQLEKSRLLSDRFSAERPKGSFSTLEIQRTEQGDSAMYLCASSEAGQGSYEQYFGPGTRLTVT.

The rearrangement links TRBV5-1 to TRBJ1-1; maybe TRBD1 (5 bases). CDR1 is SGHRS, CDR2 YFSETQ, per germline. Trimming shortened V by 4 bases and J by 0 bases, and 13 bases separated the two germline ends. There are 15 residues in the CDR3. The CDR3 region has the DNA TGCGCCAGCAGCGCACCGGGACTCATGAACACTGAAGCTTTCTTT. It is translated as CASSAPGLMNTEAFF.

J is TRBJ1-1 and V is TRBV27, with D possibly matching TRBD1 (6 bases). This CDR3 spans 15 amino acids. Germline lookup yields CDR1 MNHEY and CDR2 SMNVEV (reference sequence). Trimming left V 4 bases short and J 3 bases short, with 15 bases between. CDR3 protein: CASSSPHRDHTEAFF. The CDR3 coding sequence is TGTGCCAGCAGTTCCCCACACAGGGATCACACTGAAGCTTTCTTT.

This chain links TRBV2 with TRBJ2-3; TRBD2 might be the D (6 bases). The CDR3 has 13 amino acids. Trimming stripped 7 bases from V and 5 bases from J, with 13 bases between. Germline CDR1 is SNHLY and CDR2 is FYNNEI. The CDR3 nucleotides read TGTGCCAGCAACGGGGGTGGTGTAGATACGCAGTATTTT. It codes for CASNGGGVDTQYF.

CDR3 amino acids: CASSLGLTEGELFF. In nucleotides, the CDR3 is TGCGCCAGCAGCTTGGGGCTTACCGAAGGGGAGCTGTTTTTT. This chain links TRBV5-1 with TRBJ2-2; no firm D call. Germline V CDR1 and CDR2: SGHRS, YFSETQ. V gave up 0 bases and J gave up 8 bases, with 11 bases separating them. The CDR3 sequence is 14 residues long. Full variable domain (outside the CDR3, taken from reference TRBV5-1 and TRBJ2-2): KAGVTQTPRYLIKTRGQQVTLSCSPISGHRSVSWYQQTPGQGLQFLFEYFSETQRNKGNFPGRFSGRQFSNSRSEMNVSTLELGDSALYLCASSLGLTEGELFFGEGSRLTVL.

CDR3 sequence (DNA): TGTGCCAGCAGTCCCGGGAGCTACAATGAGCAGTTCTTC. Protein product: CASSPGSYNEQFF. This chain joins TRBV27 and TRBJ2-1; tentatively, D is TRBD2 (6 bases). Trimming left V 5 bases short and J 3 bases short, with 8 bases between. The CDR3 runs to 13 residues. CDR1 MNHEY and CDR2 SMNVEV come from the germline V gene (reference sequence).

On this clone: An end of the junction does not agree with germline; a read error may underlie this. The chain carries TRBV7-8 and TRBJ2-1; D is unresolved. The CDR3 has 13 amino acids. The germline V gene has CDR1 SGHVS and CDR2 FQNEAQ. The DNA of the CDR3 is TGTGCCAGCAACTTAGTACATGCCAATGAGCAGTTCTTC. Amino acid sequence: CASNLVHANEQFF. The variable domain in full, completed from reference TRBV7-8 and TRBJ2-1, reads GAGVSQSPRYKVAKRGQDVALRCDPISGHVSLFWYQQALGQGPEFLTYFQNEAQLDKSGLPSDRFFAERPEGSVSTLKIQRTQQEDSAVYLCASNLVHANEQFFGPGTRLTVL.

The chain recombines TRBV10-1 with TRBJ2-1; perhaps TRBD2 as D (6 bases). V lost 4 bases and J lost 6, with 10 bases in between. Germline V gives CDR1 WNHNN, CDR2 SYGVQD (reference sequence). The CDR3 is 13 amino acids. CDR3: CASSGAGPNEQFF. CDR3 sequence (DNA): TGCGCCAGCAGTGGTGCGGGGCCCAATGAGCAGTTCTTC.